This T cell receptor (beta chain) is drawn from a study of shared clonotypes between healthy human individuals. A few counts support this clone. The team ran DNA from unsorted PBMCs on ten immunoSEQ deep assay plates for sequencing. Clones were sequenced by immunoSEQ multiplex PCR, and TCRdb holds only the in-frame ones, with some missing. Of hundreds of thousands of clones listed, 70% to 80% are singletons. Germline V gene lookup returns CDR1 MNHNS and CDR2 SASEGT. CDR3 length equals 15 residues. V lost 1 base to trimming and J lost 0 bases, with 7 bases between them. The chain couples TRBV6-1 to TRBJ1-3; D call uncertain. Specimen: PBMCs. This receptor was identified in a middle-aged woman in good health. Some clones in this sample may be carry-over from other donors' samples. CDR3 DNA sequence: TGTGCCAGCAGTGAAGGGCTCTACTCTGGAAACACCATATATTTT. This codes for CASSEGLYSGNTIYF.